Shown below are 18 T cell receptor beta chains from a single sample sequenced in a study of OX40 agonist ivuxolimab in advanced cancers. Profiled with immunoSEQ multiplex PCR; TCRdb holds only in-frame clones, not every one. The table has about 51,000 clones, about 80% seen once. The sample was CD4+ or CD8+ T cells sorted from blood, taken in a trial of the OX40 agonist ivuxolimab. Receptor source: an adult with an advanced solid tumor such as melanoma, head and neck, liver or kidney cancer.

The chain joins TRBV2 to TRBJ1-5, with TRBD1 matching over 9 bases. The CDR3 extends over 15 amino acids. In germline, CDR1 is SNHLY, CDR2 FYNNEI. The V and J ends lost 8 bases and 5 bases, in that order; junction bases with no gene match: 10. The DNA of the CDR3 is TGTGCCAGCCAACTCACAGGGGGCGAGGATCAGCCCCAGCATTTT. It codes for CASQLTGGEDQPQHF.

The genes are TRBV11-2 and TRBJ2-3; 9 bases match TRBD1. Trimming took 3 bases from V and 3 from J; bases not matched to a gene: 4. The CDR3 is 15 amino acids. CDR1 and CDR2 from the germline V gene are SGHAT and FQNNGV. For the CDR3, the DNA is TGTGCCAGCAGCTTTGGGACAGGGTCGACAGATACGCAGTATTTT. Amino acids: CASSFGTGSTDTQYF.

The rearrangement uses TRBV13 and TRBJ2-3; the match to TRBD1 covers 9 bases. The germline gives CDR1 PRHDT, CDR2 FYEKMQ (reference sequence). This CDR3 is built from 17 residues. V shed 5 bases, J shed 0 bases, and the junction held 9 bases outside the gene matches. The CDR3 DNA is TGTGCCAGCAGCAACCGCAAGGACAGGGGTAGCACAGATACGCAGTATTTT. Residues: CASSNRKDRGSTDTQYF.

The chain links TRBV27 to TRBJ2-3, with TRBD2 identical over 7 bases. Germline-derived CDR1 and CDR2 are MNHEY and SMNVEV (reference sequence). This CDR3 contains 15 residues. V lost 0 bases to trimming and J lost 6 bases; unmatched junction nucleotides: 6. As DNA, the CDR3 is TGTGCCAGCAGTTTATCGGGGACTAAGGTGGATACGCAGTATTTT. Its translation: CASSLSGTKVDTQYF.

As concerns this clone: Other DNA sequences in this specimen translate into the identical CDR3. This sequence joins TRBV6-5 and TRBJ2-7; 10 bases map to TRBD2. V lost 0 bases to trimming and J lost 2 bases; unmatched junction nucleotides: 1. Germline lookup yields CDR1 MNHEY and CDR2 SVGAGI. CDR3 length: 15 amino acids. CDR3 sequence (DNA): TGTGCCAGCAGTTACTCGCTAGCGGGAGCCTACGAGCAGTACTTC. It is translated as CASSYSLAGAYEQYF.

With regard to this clone: Relative to the germline gene, one junction end is altered; a read error may explain this. The CDR3, as DNA: TGTGCCAGCAGCTTAGTGGGTAGCTGGAACTCTGAAGCTTTCTTT. Translation: CASSLVGSWNSEAFF. The rearrangement links TRBV7-2 to TRBJ1-1; D remains unclear. Per germline, CDR1 SGHTA and CDR2 FQGNSA. This CDR3 has 15 amino acids.

The gene calls are TRBV5-1 and TRBJ2-2; TRBD1 aligns across 8 bases. V lost 1 base, J lost 6 bases, and 11 bases stayed unmatched. The CDR3 has 17 residues. Germline V lookup: CDR1 SGHRS, CDR2 YFSETQ. The CDR3 loop reads CASSLRQGTIVAGELFF. The CDR3 DNA reads as TGCGCCAGCAGCTTGAGACAGGGGACAATTGTCGCCGGGGAGCTGTTTTTT.

The CDR3 coding sequence is TGCGCCAGCAGCCAACACCCAGCCCGAATGAACACCGGGGAGCTGTTTTTT. Translated, it gives CASSQHPARMNTGELFF. This chain connects TRBV4-1 to TRBJ2-2, with D hard to call. Germline-derived CDR1 and CDR2 are MGHRA and YSYEKL. The CDR3 covers 17 residues. Trimming pared 2 bases from V and 1 base from J, leaving 14 bases between.

This clone was observed at least ten times. The chain recombines TRBV11-2 with TRBJ1-2; 7 bases are a match to TRBD1. The length of the CDR3 is 17 residues. Trimming cost V 4 bases and J 4 bases; bases outside gene matches: 15. Germline CDR1 is SGHAT and CDR2 is FQNNGV. The CDR3: CASSSLGGRARGYGYTF. In DNA form, the CDR3 reads TGTGCCAGCAGCTCCTTAGGGGGCCGCGCCCGGGGCTATGGCTACACCTTC.

The sample holds one count of this clone. The CDR3 protein is CASSSRRLNTEAFF. As DNA, the CDR3 is TGTGCCAGCAGCTCCCGGCGGCTGAACACTGAAGCTTTCTTT. The gene calls are TRBV7-8 and TRBJ1-1; D not resolved. The CDR3 extends over 14 amino acids. Trimming stripped 4 bases from V and 0 bases from J, with 9 bases between. The germline V gene encodes CDR1 SGHVS and CDR2 FQNEAQ.

The gene calls are TRBV28 and TRBJ1-5; the D gene is possibly TRBD1 (6 bases). V was pared by 6 bases and J by 1 base, with 13 bases between. Germline CDR1 MDHEN, CDR2 SYDVKM. The CDR3 length is 15 residues. CDR3 coding DNA: TGTGCCAGCAGAACCGGGGGGGCGAGCAATCAGCCCCAGCATTTT. Translating gives CASRTGGASNQPQHF.

The chain has TRBV5-1 and TRBJ2-5; 16 nucleotides align to TRBD2. J was trimmed by 9 bases and V by 0 bases; bases with no gene match: 2. In germline, CDR1 is SGHRS, CDR2 YFSETQ. There are 15 residues in the CDR3. CDR3 DNA sequence: TGCGCCAGCAGCTTGGACGGGACTAGCGGGAGGGCCCAGTACTTC. Its translation: CASSLDGTSGRAQYF.

This chain joins TRBV27 and TRBJ1-2; D is ambiguous. CDR1 is MNHEY and CDR2 is SMNVEV in the germline V gene (reference sequence). Trimming removed 5 bases at V and 8 bases at J, with 15 bases between. This CDR3 contains 13 residues. The CDR3 loop reads CASSVTGVGGYTF. CDR3 bases: TGTGCCAGCAGTGTAACTGGAGTGGGCGGCTACACCTTC.

The chain employs TRBV19 and TRBJ2-3; 8 nucleotides match TRBD2. This CDR3 region has 15 residues. In germline, CDR1 is LNHDA, CDR2 SQIVND (reference sequence). V trimming: 5 bases; J trimming: 0 bases; junction bases outside the gene matches: 4. The CDR3 reads CASSSASGSTDTQYF. CDR3 coding DNA: TGTGCCAGTAGTTCGGCTAGCGGGAGCACAGATACGCAGTATTTT.

Only a few counts were recorded for this clone. The chain uses TRBV30 and TRBJ1-1; D remains unclear. Germline V CDR1 and CDR2: GTSNPN, SVGIG (reference sequence). Trimming shortened V by 5 bases and J by 3 bases, and 10 bases separated the two germline ends. The CDR3 length is 12 residues. The CDR3 coding sequence is TGTGCCTGGGGGCCCACAGACACTGAAGCTTTCTTT. Residues: CAWGPTDTEAFF.

The CDR3: CASSSPGSGYGYTF. The CDR3 DNA follows: TGTGCCAGCAGCAGCCCAGGGTCTGGCTATGGCTACACCTTC. The gene calls are TRBV7-3 and TRBJ1-2, with D perhaps matching TRBD1 (5 bases). The germline CDR1 and CDR2 sequences are SGHTA and FQGTGA. The CDR3 extends over 14 amino acids. V lost 5 bases and J lost 4, with 14 bases in between.

The V and J genes are TRBV19 and TRBJ1-5; D unresolved. V lost 4 bases, J lost 11 bases, and 24 bases lay in between. Germline values: CDR1 LNHDA, CDR2 SQIVND (reference sequence). This CDR3 is built from 16 residues. The CDR3 sequence: CASSNRRALEAQTQHF. The CDR3 DNA follows: TGTGCCAGTAGTAATAGAAGAGCTCTAGAAGCGCAGACCCAGCATTTT.

This chain joins TRBV11-3 and TRBJ2-5; D gene uncertain. Deletions cut 1 base from V and 4 bases from J, with 13 bases between. Germline CDR1 reads SGHNT; CDR2 reads YENEEA. The CDR3 sequence is 15 residues long. CDR3 region: CASSLGDNLRETQYF. The CDR3 nucleotides are TGTGCCAGCAGCTTAGGAGATAACCTCCGAGAGACCCAGTACTTC. Together with reference TRBV11-3 and TRBJ2-5, the CDR3 gives the full variable domain: EAGVVQSPRYKIIEKKQPVAFWCNPISGHNTLYWYLQNLGQGPELLIRYENEEAVDDSQLPKDRFSAERLKGVDSTLKIQPAELGDSAVYLCASSLGDNLRETQYFGPGTRLLVL.